This is a list of T cell receptor beta chains from one sample in a study of control samples from healthy donors and cancer patients. The repertoire was sequenced with immunoSEQ multiplex PCR; TCRdb's copy has only in-frame clones and lacks some. This table has about 220,000 clones, about 94% appearing once. Sequencing input: blood. The receptor set was obtained from a man aged 45-65 years in good health. CDR3s include the opening cysteine and the closing phenylalanine or tryptophan. The order of the fields is D gene, J gene, V gene, clone size, CDR3 DNA, CDR3 protein. The D gene is left open where the match is weak. Expanded clones are given a class, and other clones once, few, many or no size at all.

d_call: .; j_call: TRBJ2-3; v_call: TRBV5-1; clone_size: .; cdr3_nt: TGCGCCAGCAGACCATGGACCGACGGTACGCAGTATTTT; cdr3_aa: CASRPWTDGTQYF
d_call: TRBD1; j_call: TRBJ2-7; v_call: TRBV10-3; clone_size: .; cdr3_nt: TGTGCCACGACAGGGACCACCTACGAGCAGTACTTC; cdr3_aa: CATTGTTYEQYF
d_call: .; j_call: TRBJ2-3; v_call: TRBV19; clone_size: .; cdr3_nt: TGTGCCAGTAGTATAGATGGCACAGATACGCAGTATTTT; cdr3_aa: CASSIDGTDTQYF
d_call: .; j_call: TRBJ2-5; v_call: TRBV18; clone_size: .; cdr3_nt: TGTGCCAGCTCACCGTCCCTCCAAGAGACCCAGTACTTC; cdr3_aa: CASSPSLQETQYF
d_call: .; j_call: TRBJ2-3; v_call: TRBV3-1/TRBV3-2; clone_size: .; cdr3_nt: TGTGCCAGCAGCCAAGAGGGCCCCGTTACGCAGTATTTT; cdr3_aa: CASSQEGPVTQYF
d_call: TRBD2; j_call: TRBJ2-7; v_call: TRBV27; clone_size: .; cdr3_nt: TGTGCCAGCAGTTCCGCCCCGGCGGGGGGTACCTACGAGCAGTACTTC; cdr3_aa: CASSSAPAGGTYEQYF
d_call: TRBD1; j_call: TRBJ1-6; v_call: TRBV6-1; clone_size: .; cdr3_nt: TGTGCCAGCAGTGTCAGGGACAGGGGGATTTATAATTCACCCCTCCACTTT; cdr3_aa: CASSVRDRGIYNSPLHF
d_call: .; j_call: TRBJ2-6; v_call: TRBV25-1; clone_size: .; cdr3_nt: TGTGCCAGCAGCCGCCCTTTCTCTGGGGCCAACGTCCTGACTTTC; cdr3_aa: CASSRPFSGANVLTF
d_call: .; j_call: TRBJ1-5; v_call: TRBV3-1/TRBV3-2; clone_size: .; cdr3_nt: TGTGCCAGCAGTCCCGGGACCCCAGGGAGCAATCAGCCCCAGCATTTT; cdr3_aa: CASSPGTPGSNQPQHF
d_call: .; j_call: TRBJ2-5; v_call: TRBV11-2; clone_size: .; cdr3_nt: TGTGCCAGCAGCTTAGCCGGGGTCGAGACCCAGTACTTC; cdr3_aa: CASSLAGVETQYF
d_call: .; j_call: TRBJ1-5; v_call: TRBV25-1; clone_size: once; cdr3_nt: TGTGCCAGCAGTGAATCGGGAGGGGCTCAGCCCCAGCATTTT; cdr3_aa: CASSESGGAQPQHF
d_call: TRBD1; j_call: TRBJ1-3; v_call: TRBV29-1; clone_size: .; cdr3_nt: TGCAGCGGCGAGACAGGGACTGGAAACACCATATATTTT; cdr3_aa: CSGETGTGNTIYF
d_call: .; j_call: TRBJ1-5; v_call: TRBV19; clone_size: .; cdr3_nt: TGTGCCAGTAGTATCCAACTACCTTATCAGCCCCAGCATTTT; cdr3_aa: CASSIQLPYQPQHF
d_call: TRBD1; j_call: TRBJ1-1; v_call: TRBV7-9; clone_size: .; cdr3_nt: TGTGCCAGCAGCGCCTATACGGACAGGGGAACTGAAGCTTTCTTT; cdr3_aa: CASSAYTDRGTEAFF
d_call: TRBD2; j_call: TRBJ2-5; v_call: TRBV5-1; clone_size: .; cdr3_nt: TGCGCCAGCAGCCAAGGACTAGCGGGGTTCCAAGAGACCCAGTACTTC; cdr3_aa: CASSQGLAGFQETQYF
d_call: .; j_call: TRBJ1-1; v_call: TRBV5-5; clone_size: .; cdr3_nt: TGTGCCAGCAGCGATGTAGCTGAAGCTTTCTTT; cdr3_aa: CASSDVAEAFF
d_call: .; j_call: TRBJ2-1; v_call: TRBV2; clone_size: .; cdr3_nt: TGTGCCAGCAGTGAAGCCGGACGGACGTACAATAGGTATGAGCAGTTCTTC; cdr3_aa: CASSEAGRTYNRYEQFF
d_call: .; j_call: TRBJ2-3; v_call: TRBV6-6; clone_size: once; cdr3_nt: TGTGCCAGCAGTTACACCGGGGCTTTCTTCACAGATACGCAGTATTTT; cdr3_aa: CASSYTGAFFTDTQYF
d_call: .; j_call: TRBJ2-3; v_call: TRBV27; clone_size: .; cdr3_nt: TGTGCCAGCATCAGGGTTCGTGGAGGAGATACGCAGTATTTT; cdr3_aa: CASIRVRGGDTQYF
d_call: .; j_call: TRBJ1-1; v_call: TRBV5-4; clone_size: .; cdr3_nt: TGTGCCAGCAGCTTGGATCACCCCATCTCTGAAGCTTTCTTT; cdr3_aa: CASSLDHPISEAFF
d_call: TRBD1; j_call: TRBJ1-1; v_call: TRBV7-9; clone_size: .; cdr3_nt: TGTGCCAGCAGCTCTCGACAGGGGAGCACTGAAGCTTTCTTT; cdr3_aa: CASSSRQGSTEAFF
d_call: TRBD2; j_call: TRBJ2-3; v_call: TRBV3-1/TRBV3-2; clone_size: .; cdr3_nt: TGTGCCAGCAGCCGGACTAGCGGTAGCACAGATACGCAGTATTTT; cdr3_aa: CASSRTSGSTDTQYF
d_call: TRBD1; j_call: TRBJ1-4; v_call: TRBV28; clone_size: .; cdr3_nt: TGTGCCAGCAGCGGGACAGGCTCTGAAAAACTGTTTTTT; cdr3_aa: CASSGTGSEKLFF
d_call: TRBD1; j_call: TRBJ1-5; v_call: TRBV2; clone_size: .; cdr3_nt: TGTGCCATTCGACAGGGTATGCAGAGCAATCAGCCCCAGCATTTT; cdr3_aa: CAIRQGMQSNQPQHF
d_call: .; j_call: TRBJ1-1; v_call: TRBV9; clone_size: .; cdr3_nt: TGTGCCAGCAGCTCAGACGGAAACACTGAAGCTTTCTTT; cdr3_aa: CASSSDGNTEAFF
d_call: TRBD1; j_call: TRBJ2-2; v_call: TRBV11-2; clone_size: .; cdr3_nt: TGTGCCAGCAGCCCGCGACAGGGTTGGGGCACCGGGGAGCTGTTTTTT; cdr3_aa: CASSPRQGWGTGELFF
d_call: .; j_call: TRBJ1-1; v_call: TRBV6-6; clone_size: .; cdr3_nt: TGTGCCAGCATCTACGGGAGGGTGGCCACTGAAGCTTTCTTT; cdr3_aa: CASIYGRVATEAFF
d_call: TRBD2; j_call: TRBJ2-4; v_call: TRBV6-1; clone_size: .; cdr3_nt: TGTGCCAGCAGTGAATCGGGGGGTAGGTCCAAAAACATTCAGTACTTC; cdr3_aa: CASSESGGRSKNIQYF
d_call: .; j_call: TRBJ1-5; v_call: TRBV10-3; clone_size: .; cdr3_nt: TGTGCCATCAGTGAGTCCTCCTGGGGGCCCCAGCATTTT; cdr3_aa: CAISESSWGPQHF
d_call: TRBD1; j_call: TRBJ2-7; v_call: TRBV7-3; clone_size: .; cdr3_nt: TGTGCCAGCAGCAAAGACAGGGCTGAAACCTACGAGCAGTACTTC; cdr3_aa: CASSKDRAETYEQYF
d_call: TRBD1; j_call: TRBJ1-4; v_call: TRBV5-1; clone_size: once; cdr3_nt: TGCGCCAGCAGCGTGACAGGGTTGACTAATGAAAAACTGTTTTTT; cdr3_aa: CASSVTGLTNEKLFF
d_call: .; j_call: TRBJ2-3; v_call: TRBV27; clone_size: .; cdr3_nt: TGTGCCAGCAGTTTAGCGGCCAACACAGATACGCAGTATTTT; cdr3_aa: CASSLAANTDTQYF
d_call: TRBD1; j_call: TRBJ1-6; v_call: TRBV2; clone_size: .; cdr3_nt: TGTGCCAGCAGTGTGGGGACAGGCGATTCACCCCTCCACTTT; cdr3_aa: CASSVGTGDSPLHF
d_call: .; j_call: TRBJ1-1; v_call: TRBV13; clone_size: .; cdr3_nt: TGTGCCAGCAGCTTAGAACTCAGGGAGGGGGTTAGCGGCACTGAAGCTTTCTTT; cdr3_aa: CASSLELREGVSGTEAFF
d_call: .; j_call: TRBJ1-1; v_call: TRBV19; clone_size: .; cdr3_nt: TGTGCCAGTAGCGACCCGGGCGGGGGGAGCACTGAAGCTTTCTTT; cdr3_aa: CASSDPGGGSTEAFF
d_call: TRBD1; j_call: TRBJ1-2; v_call: TRBV30; clone_size: .; cdr3_nt: TGTGCCTGGAGTGTACCCGACAGGGCTGGCTACACCTTC; cdr3_aa: CAWSVPDRAGYTF
d_call: TRBD1; j_call: TRBJ2-4; v_call: TRBV9; clone_size: .; cdr3_nt: TGTGCCAGCAGCTCCCGGACAGGGATAGACATTCAGTACTTC; cdr3_aa: CASSSRTGIDIQYF
d_call: TRBD2; j_call: TRBJ2-2; v_call: TRBV5-1; clone_size: .; cdr3_nt: TGCGCCAGCAGCCCCCTAGCGGGGACGAACACCGGGGAGCTGTTTTTT; cdr3_aa: CASSPLAGTNTGELFF
d_call: TRBD1; j_call: TRBJ1-6; v_call: TRBV28; clone_size: .; cdr3_nt: TGTGCCAGCAGTGGTGCGGGACAGACATATAATTCACCCCTCCACTTT; cdr3_aa: CASSGAGQTYNSPLHF
d_call: .; j_call: TRBJ2-3; v_call: TRBV29-1; clone_size: .; cdr3_nt: TGCAGCGTTAAATCCAGCACAGATACGCAGTATTTT; cdr3_aa: CSVKSSTDTQYF
d_call: .; j_call: TRBJ1-4; v_call: TRBV10-3; clone_size: .; cdr3_nt: TGTGCCATCAGTGAGTCGGAACTTGAAAAACTGTTTTTT; cdr3_aa: CAISESELEKLFF
d_call: .; j_call: TRBJ1-5; v_call: TRBV29-1; clone_size: .; cdr3_nt: TGCAGCGTTGTGGTGCAGGGAGATCAGCCCCAGCATTTT; cdr3_aa: CSVVVQGDQPQHF
d_call: .; j_call: TRBJ1-1; v_call: TRBV7-3; clone_size: .; cdr3_nt: TGTGCCAGTTCGGCCGGACAAGGGAGACAATCTGAAGCTTTCTTT; cdr3_aa: CASSAGQGRQSEAFF
d_call: .; j_call: TRBJ2-5; v_call: TRBV24-1; clone_size: .; cdr3_nt: TGTGCCACCAGTGATCCTCGACTTAGCGGCGAGACCCAGTACTTC; cdr3_aa: CATSDPRLSGETQYF
d_call: TRBD2; j_call: TRBJ2-2; v_call: TRBV5-1; clone_size: .; cdr3_nt: TGCGCCAGCAGCGCGGGACTCGCGGGGGGGCTGAACACCGGGGAGCTGTTTTTT; cdr3_aa: CASSAGLAGGLNTGELFF
d_call: TRBD1; j_call: TRBJ2-1; v_call: TRBV5-1; clone_size: .; cdr3_nt: TGCGCCAGCAGCTCAGGGACAGGGGGAGGTTCCTACAATGAGCAGTTCTTC; cdr3_aa: CASSSGTGGGSYNEQFF
d_call: .; j_call: TRBJ1-1; v_call: TRBV29-1; clone_size: few; cdr3_nt: TGCAGCGTTGAAGGGGGTCGGAGGGCTGAAGCTTTCTTT; cdr3_aa: CSVEGGRRAEAFF
d_call: .; j_call: TRBJ1-1; v_call: TRBV6-5; clone_size: .; cdr3_nt: TGTGCCAGCAGTTACGTGTTGAGGACTACCAGCACTGAAGCTTTCTTT; cdr3_aa: CASSYVLRTTSTEAFF
d_call: .; j_call: TRBJ2-7; v_call: TRBV6-1; clone_size: .; cdr3_nt: TGTGCCAGCAGTGAAGGGGGGAAACACTACGAGCAGTACTTC; cdr3_aa: CASSEGGKHYEQYF
d_call: .; j_call: TRBJ1-1; v_call: TRBV6-1; clone_size: once; cdr3_nt: TGTGCCAGCAGTGAGAATATGAACACTGAAGCTTTCTTT; cdr3_aa: CASSENMNTEAFF
d_call: .; j_call: TRBJ2-2; v_call: TRBV19; clone_size: .; cdr3_nt: TGTGCCAGTAGTATGTTAGGGAACACCGGGGAGCTGTTTTTT; cdr3_aa: CASSMLGNTGELFF
d_call: TRBD1; j_call: TRBJ1-5; v_call: TRBV10-3; clone_size: .; cdr3_nt: TGTGCCATCAGTCCGGACAGGGTAGAGTACGGCAATCAGCCCCAGCATTTT; cdr3_aa: CAISPDRVEYGNQPQHF
d_call: .; j_call: TRBJ1-2; v_call: TRBV4-1; clone_size: .; cdr3_nt: TGCGCCAGCAGCCGGCTGGGGGGGACACCTTTCTATGGCTACACCTTC; cdr3_aa: CASSRLGGTPFYGYTF